One and the same sample provided the 14 T cell receptor beta chains below, sequenced in a study of T cell repertoires in cytomegalovirus infection. TCRdb processed the reads anew with MiXCR; each CDR3 protein has one entry. Among 300,000 or so distinct CDR3 sequences listed, over 20% were seen once. Sequences were obtained from PBMCs. The receptors derive from a human donor in good health (CMV status not recorded). Some clones in this sample may be carry-over from other donors' samples.

This clonotype was seen only a few times. The chain uses TRBV28 and TRBJ2-5, with 9 bases aligning to TRBD2. The CDR3 runs 15 residues. The junction had 5 bases not matched to a gene; V was cut back by 5 bases and J by 1 base. Germline V CDR1 and CDR2: MDHEN, SYDVKM. CDR3 protein: CASSVSGGTQETQYF. The CDR3 region has the DNA TGTGCCAGCAGTGTTAGCGGGGGCACCCAAGAGACCCAGTACTTC.

The J gene is TRBJ1-2, the V gene TRBV20-1, with D maybe TRBD1 (6 bases). The germline gives CDR1 DFQATT, CDR2 SNEGSKA (reference sequence). There are 16 residues in the CDR3. The V end was cut by 3 bases, the J end by 3 bases, with 20 bases between. CDR3 protein: CSARGGQQGGDYGYTF. The CDR3 region has the DNA TGCAGTGCTAGGGGGGGGCAACAGGGCGGGGACTATGGCTACACCTTC.

This clonotype was seen at least ten times. V and J are TRBV12-3 or TRBV12-4 and TRBJ1-1, with D hard to call. The CDR3 extends over 14 amino acids. Deletions cut 2 bases from V and 2 bases from J, with 9 bases between. The DNA of the CDR3 is TGTGCCAGCAGTTTATTACAGTCCAACACTGAAGCTTTCTTT. It codes for CASSLLQSNTEAFF.

This clonotype was counted a few times. The rearrangement joins TRBV6-2 or TRBV6-3 to TRBJ1-5; D remains ambiguous. Germline loops: CDR1 MNHEY, CDR2 SVGEGT. This CDR3 is 15 amino acids long. Trimming removed 6 bases from V and 7 bases from J, with 19 bases in between. The CDR3 DNA is TGTGCCAGCAGCTTCCCCCCGTCGATGGGGCAGCCCCAGCATTTT. This encodes CASSFPPSMGQPQHF.

The sample holds a few counts of this clonotype. V and J are TRBV7-8 and TRBJ2-2, with D perhaps matching TRBD1 or TRBD2 (6 bases each). The CDR3 loop spans 15 amino acids. V was clipped by 11 bases and J by 2 bases, with 18 bases between them. Germline loops: CDR1 SGHVS, CDR2 FQNEAQ. As DNA, the CDR3 is TGTGCCGGAGGGGGGTGGACCTCTAACACCGGGGAGCTGTTTTTT. Protein product: CAGGGWTSNTGELFF.

This clonotype was counted between two and nine times. V gene TRBV2 combines with J gene TRBJ1-5; 7 bases fit TRBD1. Germline V lookup: CDR1 SNHLY, CDR2 FYNNEI. Trimming cost V 3 bases and J 5 bases; bases outside gene matches: 1. The CDR3 has 13 amino acids. CDR3 sequence (DNA): TGTGCCAGCAGTGACAGGGGGTATCAGCCCCAGCATTTT. This encodes CASSDRGYQPQHF.

There are many counts of this clonotype. The chain carries TRBV7-2 and TRBJ2-3; TRBD2 matches 7 bases. The CDR3 extends over 14 amino acids. The junction had 15 bases not matched to a gene; V was cut back by 4 bases and J by 14 bases. Germline values: CDR1 SGHTA, CDR2 FQGNSA. CDR3 sequence reads: CASSSRLAPKSLYF. DNA for the CDR3: TGTGCCAGCAGCTCAAGACTAGCCCCAAAAAGTCTGTATTTT.

This clonotype was seen many times. The CDR3 sequence is CASSSWTSGTGEQFF. As DNA, the CDR3 is TGTGCCAGCAGCTCCTGGACTAGCGGGACCGGAGAGCAGTTCTTC. J is TRBJ2-1 and V is TRBV5-6, with TRBD2 matching over 12 bases. Germline-derived CDR1 and CDR2 are SGHDT and YYEEEE. The length of the CDR3 is 15 residues. V lost 3 bases, J lost 10 bases, and 8 bases stayed unmatched.

The chain recombines TRBV6-5 with TRBJ1-1; 8 positions match TRBD1. The CDR3 is 16 amino acids. The germline gives CDR1 MNHEY, CDR2 SVGAGI. Trimming took 6 bases from V and 1 from J; bases not matched to a gene: 10. The DNA of the CDR3 is TGTGCCAGCAGATTTACAGGGGGGGGTGGGAACACTGAAGCTTTCTTT. This codes for CASRFTGGGGNTEAFF.

CDR3 sequence reads: CASSENGLAGGETQYF. The CDR3 DNA sequence: TGTGCCAGCAGTGAAAACGGACTAGCGGGGGGAGAGACCCAGTACTTC. This chain uses TRBV2 with TRBJ2-5, with 14 bases aligning to TRBD2. Germline V gene sequence: CDR1 SNHLY, CDR2 FYNNEI. Unmatched junction bases numbered 3, after V lost 2 bases and J lost 4 bases. The CDR3 consists of 16 residues.

The sample holds a few counts of this clonotype. V is TRBV10-2 and J is TRBJ1-1; TRBD1 might be the D (5 bases). Germline CDR1 WSHSY, CDR2 SAAADI. V was pared by 5 bases and J by 5 bases, with 18 bases between. The CDR3 covers 15 residues. The CDR3 DNA sequence: TGCGCCAGCAGTCCGCCTGCAGGGCTGGGTACTGAAGCTTTCTTT. This sequence encodes CASSPPAGLGTEAFF.

This clonotype turned up a few times. The chain joins TRBV6-5 to TRBJ2-5; the D gene is possibly TRBD1 (6 bases). The CDR3 is 14 amino acids. Per germline, CDR1 MNHEY and CDR2 SVGAGI. Trimming took off 7 bases at V and 2 bases at J, with 14 bases between the two ends. CDR3 loop: CASKRGTWQETQYF. The CDR3 coding sequence is TGTGCCAGCAAAAGAGGGACATGGCAAGAGACCCAGTACTTC.

The chain employs TRBV20-1 and TRBJ2-7; 14 nucleotides align to TRBD2. The CDR3 length is 13 residues. V lost 6 bases, J lost 3 bases, and 1 base stayed unmatched. Germline CDR1 DFQATT, CDR2 SNEGSKA (reference sequence). CDR3 sequence: CSAGTSGSYEQYF. CDR3 DNA sequence: TGCAGTGCCGGGACTAGCGGGAGCTACGAGCAGTACTTC.

This clonotype appeared a few times. V usage is TRBV10-1 and J usage is TRBJ2-7; 11 bases align to TRBD2. Germline CDR1 reads WNHNN; CDR2 reads SYGVQD (reference sequence). Trimming cost V 4 bases and J 3 bases; bases outside gene matches: 5. This CDR3 spans 15 amino acids. This CDR3 reads CASSAGTSGFYEQYF. Written as DNA, the CDR3 is TGCGCCAGCAGTGCCGGGACTAGCGGCTTCTACGAGCAGTACTTC.